The entry below describes one T cell receptor beta chain. The entry originates in a study of cytomegalovirus exposure and HLA in healthy donors. PCR involved 60 Vbeta and 13 Jbeta primers. Sequenced by immunoSEQ multiplex PCR; TCRdb stores in-frame clones only, minus some. The sample lists about 98,000 clones; about four fifths were seen once. The CDR3 is 16 amino acids. Germline loops: CDR1 SGHRS, CDR2 YFSETQ. J lost 0 bases, V lost 5 bases, and 3 bases had no gene match. The specimen was PBMCs. This TCR was recovered from a female donor in good health and CMV-seropositive. The rearrangement links TRBV5-1 to TRBJ2-2; 11 bases align to TRBD2. The CDR3 sequence: CASRQTSGTNTGELFF. CDR3 in DNA: TGCGCCAGCAGACAGACTAGCGGGACGAACACCGGGGAGCTGTTTTTT.